This passage covers 30 T cell receptor beta chains from one sample sequenced in a study of T-cell reconstitution after alpha-beta-depleted transplantation in children. A TCRbeta library incorporating unique molecular identifiers was prepared. In TCRdb, the PCR reads were re-called with MiXCR into one record per CDR3 protein. The data contain about 600,000 distinct CDR3 sequences, 20% to 25% of them singletons. Sample: PBMCs, mostly from graft donor cells, taken 360 days after TCRalphabeta/CD19-depleted stem cell transplant. The receptors were sampled from a boy under two years old who had a stem cell transplant for acute myeloid leukemia, so the T cells may come from the graft donor.

This clonotype was found many times. This sequence joins TRBV20-1 and TRBJ2-2, with no clear D. Per the germline V gene, CDR1 is DFQATT and CDR2 is SNEGSKA (reference sequence). The CDR3 has 13 residues. Trimming left V 0 bases short and J 4 bases short, with 6 bases between. The CDR3 nucleotides read TGCAGTGCTAGAGACAGTTTCACCGGGGAGCTGTTTTTT. Translating gives CSARDSFTGELFF.

The V gene is TRBV4-3, the J gene TRBJ2-1; no reliable D call. Per the germline V gene, CDR1 is LGHNA and CDR2 is YSLEER. The CDR3 consists of 17 residues. The V and J ends lost 0 bases and 0 bases respectively, with 12 bases between them. CDR3 in DNA: TGCGCCAGCAGCCAAGAGATTGGCCTGCGCTCCTACAATGAGCAGTTCTTC. The encoded protein is CASSQEIGLRSYNEQFF.

This clonotype was picked up many times. The rearrangement uses TRBV7-9 and TRBJ1-6; unclear D gene. The germline gives CDR1 SEHNR, CDR2 FQNEAQ (reference sequence). CDR3 length equals 17 residues. The V end lost 2 bases, the J end lost 3 bases, and 14 bases lay between the germline ends. The CDR3 coding sequence is TGTGCCAGCAGCTTAAGCGGATTTGGACTCTATAATTCACCCCTCCACTTT. Translated: CASSLSGFGLYNSPLHF.

The J gene is TRBJ1-1, the V gene TRBV5-1, with a tentative D call TRBD1 (6 bases). CDR1 is SGHRS, CDR2 YFSETQ, per germline. The ends were cut back, 4 bases at V and 4 bases at J, with 14 bases in the middle. This CDR3 contains 14 residues. The CDR3 DNA is TGCGCCAGCAGCCGGGAACAGGGTGCCACTGAAGCTTTCTTT. Translated: CASSREQGATEAFF.

The chain recombines TRBV20-1 with TRBJ2-3, with 10 bases that match TRBD2. V was clipped by 3 bases and J by 1 base; unmatched bases: 7. Looked up from germline, CDR1 is DFQATT and CDR2 is SNEGSKA (reference sequence). The CDR3 loop spans 16 amino acids. The CDR3 DNA is TGCAGTGCTAGTACCAGCGGGGGGGCCGGCACAGATACGCAGTATTTT. The encoded protein is CSASTSGGAGTDTQYF.

The chain recombines TRBV24-1 with TRBJ2-3; D tentatively fits TRBD1 or TRBD2 (5 bases each). This CDR3 contains 12 residues. V lost 12 bases and J lost 3, with 12 bases in between. Germline V gene data show CDR1 as KGHDR and CDR2 as SFDVKD. This chain's CDR3 is CASGGKTDTQYF. The CDR3 DNA follows: TGTGCCTCTGGGGGAAAAACAGATACGCAGTATTTT.

This clonotype has ten or more counts. The V gene is TRBV25-1, the J gene TRBJ1-2; possible D gene TRBD1, 6 bases. The V end lost 4 bases, the J end lost 10 bases, and 16 bases lay between the germline ends. CDR1 is MGHDK, CDR2 SYGVNS, per germline. This CDR3 contains 13 residues. CDR3 DNA: TGTGCCAGCAGTGTGGGGGGACACCGCTTCTACACCTTC. Protein product: CASSVGGHRFYTF.

This clonotype was picked up a small number of times. The gene calls are TRBV12-3 or TRBV12-4 and TRBJ2-7; D remains ambiguous. Trimming took off 2 bases at V and 6 bases at J, with 2 bases between the two ends. The CDR3 runs 10 residues. CDR3: CASSLTEQYF. CDR3 sequence (DNA): TGTGCCAGCAGTTTAACCGAGCAGTACTTC.

At least ten counts were recorded for this clonotype. CDR3 coding DNA: TGCAGAGTGACTAGGTCGGACACCGGGGAGCTGTTTTTT. Translating gives CRVTRSDTGELFF. This sequence joins TRBV20-1 and TRBJ2-2; D possibly corresponds to TRBD2 (6 bases). The CDR3 is 13 amino acids. The germline gives CDR1 DFQATT, CDR2 SNEGSKA (reference sequence).

The chain has TRBV7-9 and TRBJ1-6; 10 bases are a match to TRBD1. The V and J ends lost 3 bases and 8 bases, in that order; junction bases with no gene match: 7. The CDR3 is 16 residues long. Looked up from germline, CDR1 is SEHNR and CDR2 is FQNEAQ (reference sequence). The CDR3 is CASSLTEGQGDSPLHF. The CDR3 DNA is TGTGCCAGCAGCTTGACCGAAGGACAGGGGGATTCACCCCTCCACTTT.

The rearrangement uses TRBV6-5 and TRBJ2-3; TRBD2 matches 16 bases. The CDR3 is 18 amino acids. Per the germline V gene, CDR1 is MNHEY and CDR2 is SVGAGI. Germline trimming cut 4 bases from V and 4 bases from J; bases unmatched to any gene: 8. As DNA, the CDR3 is TGTGCCAGCAGTTTCACCGGGACTAGCGGGGGGGAGTCAGATACGCAGTATTTT. Translation gives CASSFTGTSGGESDTQYF.

The rearrangement uses TRBV20-1 and TRBJ2-7; D is ambiguous. Germline values: CDR1 DFQATT, CDR2 SNEGSKA (reference sequence). The ends were cut back, 3 bases at V and 7 bases at J, with 19 bases in the middle. This CDR3 is built from 14 residues. The CDR3 DNA reads as TGCAGTGCTAGTAGAAGACTGGTGGGGTGGGAGCAGTACGTC. This codes for CSASRRLVGWEQYV.

This clonotype was seen more than once but under ten times. V usage is TRBV20-1 and J usage is TRBJ1-1, with 8 nucleotides matching TRBD1. The CDR3 spans 14 residues. V trimming: 0 bases; J trimming: 1 base; junction bases outside the gene matches: 1. Germline V gene sequence: CDR1 DFQATT, CDR2 SNEGSKA (reference sequence). For the CDR3, the DNA is TGCAGTGCTAGAGATGACAGGGGGAACACTGAAGCTTTCTTT. Its protein product is CSARDDRGNTEAFF.

This clonotype showed up just a few times. The chain has TRBV4-3 and TRBJ2-7; the D is unclear. From germline, CDR1 is LGHNA and CDR2 YSLEER. Between the trimmed V and J ends, which lost 2 bases and 2 bases, there was a span of 7 bases. This CDR3 contains 13 residues. For the CDR3, the DNA is TGCGCCAGCAGCCAATCCGTTACCTACGAGCAGTACTTC. Translating it yields CASSQSVTYEQYF.

This clonotype was observed at least ten times. The rearrangement links TRBV20-1 to TRBJ2-3; 10 bases agree with TRBD2. The CDR3 contains 15 residues. CDR1 and CDR2 (germline): DFQATT, SNEGSKA (reference sequence). The V segment lost 5 bases and the J segment 6 bases; nucleotides outside the gene matches: 11. For the CDR3, the DNA is TGCAGTGCTTCCCTCAGACTAGCGGGTTTCGATACGCAGTATTTT. Translated, it gives CSASLRLAGFDTQYF.

This clonotype came up many times. The V call is TRBV29-1, the J call TRBJ2-1, with D tentatively TRBD2 (5 bases). V lost 3 bases and J 2 bases, leaving 8 bases between the germline ends. CDR1 is SQVTM, CDR2 ANQGSEA, per germline. The CDR3 spans 13 residues. The chain's CDR3 is CSVDSGTYNEQFF. The DNA for the CDR3 is TGCAGCGTTGACAGCGGAACCTACAATGAGCAGTTCTTC.

This chain uses TRBV5-5 with TRBJ2-1; D not certain. Germline V gene data show CDR1 as SGHKS and CDR2 as YYEKEE (reference sequence). Trimming removed 1 base from V and 8 bases from J, with 10 bases in between. CDR3 length equals 13 residues. CDR3 protein: CASSLLIRDEQFF. The CDR3 coding sequence is TGTGCCAGCAGCTTGTTAATAAGGGATGAGCAGTTCTTC.

In its sample, this clonotype was seen a few times. V gene TRBV27 combines with J gene TRBJ1-2, with 10 bases identical to TRBD1. Germline values: CDR1 MNHEY, CDR2 SMNVEV (reference sequence). The length of the CDR3 is 13 residues. The V and J ends lost 5 bases and 8 bases, in that order; junction bases with no gene match: 5. The CDR3 region has the DNA TGTGCCAGCAGTCCCTCGACAGGGGGCGGCTACACCTTC. Its protein is CASSPSTGGGYTF.

This clonotype was seen only a few times. The chain uses TRBV3-1 and TRBJ1-2; 9 bases map to TRBD1. V shed 2 bases, J shed 3 bases, and the junction held 16 bases outside the gene matches. The CDR3 is made up of 19 amino acids. Germline V lookup: CDR1 LGHDT, CDR2 YNNKEL (reference sequence). CDR3 in DNA: TGTGCCAGCAGCCAAACCAACTTAGGACAGGGGAAGTCGGACTATGGCTACACCTTC. Its translation: CASSQTNLGQGKSDYGYTF.

This clonotype was counted between two and nine times. The CDR3 DNA is TGCAGTGCGGGAAAGGACGGCCTCGGTACGCAGTATTTT. Its translation is CSAGKDGLGTQYF. The J gene is TRBJ2-3, the V gene TRBV20-1; D remains unclear. Germline V CDR1 and CDR2: DFQATT, SNEGSKA (reference sequence). The CDR3 has 13 amino acids. Trimming left V 6 bases short and J 8 bases short, with 18 bases between.

The sample holds many counts of this clonotype. The chain joins TRBV4-2 to TRBJ1-5; D unresolved. The CDR3 is made up of 15 amino acids. The germline CDR1 and CDR2 sequences are LGHNA and YNFKEQ. Deletions cut 0 bases from V and 1 base from J, with 7 bases between. As DNA, the CDR3 is TGTGCCAGCAGCCAAGATAGCAGGAGCAATCAGCCCCAGCATTTT. Protein: CASSQDSRSNQPQHF.

The sample holds many counts of this clonotype. This chain uses TRBV5-5 with TRBJ1-3, with TRBD1 matching over 9 bases. The junction had 12 bases not matched to a gene; V was cut back by 5 bases and J by 6 bases. The germline CDR1 and CDR2 sequences are SGHKS and YYEKEE (reference sequence). There are 16 residues in the CDR3. The CDR3 coding sequence is TGTGCCAGCAGTCGACAGGGGGAGTTGGTGGTAAACACCATATATTTT. This translates into CASSRQGELVVNTIYF.

This clonotype was observed a few times. The chain combines TRBV6-5 with TRBJ2-1; D may be TRBD2 (5 bases). Germline CDR1 MNHEY, CDR2 SVGAGI. This CDR3 has 12 residues. The V gene lost 6 bases and the J gene lost 9 bases, with 12 bases spanning the gap. The chain's CDR3 is CASRPRGGEQFF. As DNA, the CDR3 is TGTGCCAGCAGACCCCGGGGTGGTGAGCAGTTCTTC.

The V gene is TRBV29-1, the J gene TRBJ2-2; 7 positions agree with TRBD1. The CDR3 length is 15 residues. Germline V gene sequence: CDR1 SQVTM, CDR2 ANQGSEA. J lost 0 bases, V lost 6 bases, and 7 bases had no gene match. DNA for the CDR3: TGCAGCGTCCCAAAGGGACAGACGAACACCGGGGAGCTGTTTTTT. Translated, it gives CSVPKGQTNTGELFF.

There are many counts of this clonotype. This chain connects TRBV27 to TRBJ2-1; D call uncertain. Germline V lookup: CDR1 MNHEY, CDR2 SMNVEV (reference sequence). Trimming shortened V by 5 bases and J by 3 bases, and 5 bases separated the two germline ends. The CDR3 has 12 residues. The CDR3 loop is CASSPNYNEQFF. Written as DNA, the CDR3 is TGTGCCAGCAGTCCGAACTACAATGAGCAGTTCTTC.

This clonotype was counted many times. The chain couples TRBV12-3 or TRBV12-4 to TRBJ1-2; no firm D call. Trimming pared 6 bases from V and 0 bases from J, leaving 11 bases between. The CDR3 totals 14 residues. The CDR3 sequence is CASSPSGTNYGYTF. CDR3 nucleotide sequence: TGTGCCAGCAGCCCGTCCGGAACTAACTATGGCTACACCTTC.

Ten or more counts support this clonotype. This chain joins TRBV27 and TRBJ2-1; possibly TRBD1 for D (5 bases). V dropped 1 base and J dropped 6 bases, with 13 bases sitting between them. CDR3 size: 15 residues. Germline V gene lookup returns CDR1 MNHEY and CDR2 SMNVEV (reference sequence). For the CDR3, the DNA is TGTGCCAGCAGTTTATTGGCAGGGTTCCTCAATGAGCAGTTCTTC. It translates to CASSLLAGFLNEQFF.

There are many counts of this clonotype. This chain links TRBV6-5 with TRBJ2-3; TRBD1 might be the D (5 bases). CDR1 and CDR2 from the germline V gene are MNHEY and SVGAGI. This CDR3 has 13 amino acids. V was clipped by 0 bases and J by 6 bases, with 7 bases between them. Here the CDR3 reads CASSYSTADTQYF. CDR3 bases: TGTGCCAGCAGTTACTCGACAGCCGATACGCAGTATTTT.

The J gene is TRBJ2-1, the V gene TRBV2, with TRBD2 matching 10 bases. The CDR3 loop spans 14 amino acids. The ends lost 0 bases at V and 9 bases at J; junction bases unmatched: 2. Looked up from germline, CDR1 is SNHLY and CDR2 is FYNNEI. DNA for the CDR3: TGTGCCAGCAGTGAAGCAGGACTAGCGGTTGAGCAGTTCTTC. This sequence encodes CASSEAGLAVEQFF.

This clonotype was recorded many times. CDR3 in amino acids: CASRRQETQYF. The CDR3 DNA is TGCGCCAGCAGACGGCAAGAGACCCAGTACTTC. The rearrangement uses TRBV5-1 and TRBJ2-5; unclear D gene. This CDR3 is built from 11 residues. Deletions cut 5 bases from V and 2 bases from J, with 4 bases between. CDR1 is SGHRS, CDR2 YFSETQ, per germline.